Sequencing of this T cell receptor (beta chain) was carried out in a study of identical twins. Study-level results: The models systematically underestimated how much out-of-frame TCR alpha was shared in monozygotic twins. Abundant beta clonotypes from cord blood had fewer insertions, unlike memory repertoires, which showed none.

Template switching introduced a universal primer site, and the cDNA bore unique molecular identifiers. TCRdb ran MiXCR on the 5' RACE reads and lists one entry per CDR3 protein. The repertoire includes roughly 490,000 distinct CDR3 sequences, about 13% of them detected once, and approximately 0.98% sits in the top ten. This clonotype was seen a handful of times. Its target is unknown. The V end lost 1 base, the J end lost 3 bases, and 12 bases lay between the germline ends. The CDR3 has 15 amino acids. Germline CDR1 is LNHDA and CDR2 is SQIVND (reference sequence). These same records also appear under a second study, on yellow fever vaccine responses in identical twins.

This chain uses TRBV19 with TRBJ2-5; tentatively, D is TRBD2 (5 bases). The origin of this receptor is a woman aged 18 to 35 in good health. The sample comprised CD4+ T cells sorted from blood. CDR3 nucleotides: TGTGCCAGTAGTATAGTTCGGAGCGGAGAAGAGACCCAGTACTTC. This translates into CASSIVRSGEETQYF.